A single sample gave rise to the 18 T cell receptor beta chains below, sequenced in a study of T cell repertoires in cytomegalovirus infection. TCRdb processed the reads anew with MiXCR; each CDR3 protein has one entry. This repertoire shows about 280,000 distinct CDR3 sequences, roughly 21% found once; its top ten account for roughly 19%. These receptors lack a known antigen. The sequencing here drew on cultured PBMCs, taken from culture after CMV antigen stimulation. These receptor sequences come from a human donor in good health (CMV status not recorded). Some clones in this sample may be carry-over from other donors' samples.

In this sample, this clonotype turned up a few times. The chain recombines TRBV4-3 with TRBJ1-2; no firm D call. Germline values: CDR1 LGHNA, CDR2 YSLEER. Trimming cost V 4 bases and J 3 bases, with 15 bases left between them. The CDR3 is 15 residues long. CDR3 nucleotides: TGCGCCAGCAGCCTCCAAGGGCAGGCCTACTATGGCTACACCTTC. It translates to CASSLQGQAYYGYTF.

The chain carries TRBV11-2 and TRBJ2-1; TRBD1 agrees at 7 bases. Trimming cost V 3 bases and J 0 bases; bases outside gene matches: 5. Germline V gene sequence: CDR1 SGHAT, CDR2 FQNNGV. This CDR3 spans 16 amino acids. This CDR3 is CASSFPRGSSYNEQFF. The DNA for the CDR3 is TGTGCCAGCAGCTTCCCCAGGGGGAGCTCCTACAATGAGCAGTTCTTC.

This clonotype was detected only a few times. The chain employs TRBV6-2 or TRBV6-3 and TRBJ2-3, with D possibly TRBD2 on 6 matching bases. The CDR3 has 21 residues. Trimming took off 6 bases at V and 0 bases at J, with 31 bases between the two ends. CDR1 is MNHEY and CDR2 is SVGEGT in the germline V gene. The CDR3 DNA is TGTGCCAGCAGGTCCCCCAAGACAGCGGGCAATCGGGGGACCAGCACAGATACGCAGTATTTT. It yields the protein CASRSPKTAGNRGTSTDTQYF.

V and J are TRBV7-8 and TRBJ1-2; perhaps TRBD1 as D (5 bases). CDR3 size: 14 residues. V was trimmed by 4 bases and J by 3 bases, leaving 12 bases between them. Germline V gene data show CDR1 as SGHVS and CDR2 as FQNEAQ. CDR3 protein: CASSYRDGDYGYTF. The CDR3 DNA reads as TGTGCCAGCAGCTACCGGGACGGCGACTATGGCTACACCTTC.

This clonotype was seen only a few times. J is TRBJ1-2 and V is TRBV19; 8 bases are shared with TRBD1. CDR3 length: 15 residues. V shed 3 bases and J 5 bases; nucleotides not matched to a gene: 8. CDR1 LNHDA and CDR2 SQIVND come from the germline V gene (reference sequence). DNA of the CDR3: TGTGCCAGTAGTATGGACCCGGGACAGGCTTATGGCTACACCTTC. It yields the protein CASSMDPGQAYGYTF.

A few counts support this clonotype. CDR3 loop: CASSHEGTGGGQPQHF. The CDR3 coding sequence is TGCGCCAGCAGCCACGAAGGGACAGGGGGAGGTCAGCCCCAGCATTTT. The rearrangement links TRBV4-1 to TRBJ1-5; 11 positions agree with TRBD1. The CDR3 sequence is 16 residues long. Germline CDR1 MGHRA, CDR2 YSYEKL. The V segment lost 3 bases and the J segment 6 bases; nucleotides outside the gene matches: 7.

This clonotype was seen more than once but under ten times. The chain couples TRBV29-1 to TRBJ1-2; 8 bases agree with TRBD1. CDR1 and CDR2 from the germline V gene are SQVTM and ANQGSEA. This CDR3 contains 15 residues. Germline trimming cut 6 bases from V and 4 bases from J; bases unmatched to any gene: 13. CDR3 nucleotide sequence: TGCAGCGTCAAGGAATCCCCAACAGGGGGCTATGGCTACACCTTC. It is translated as CSVKESPTGGYGYTF.

The rearrangement joins TRBV4-1 to TRBJ2-1, with 7 bases matching TRBD2. The CDR3 has 17 residues. Trimming took 1 base from V and 8 from J; bases not matched to a gene: 14. The germline V gene has CDR1 MGHRA and CDR2 YSYEKL. CDR3 loop: CASSQGVIGGSGYEQFF. The CDR3 DNA reads TGCGCCAGCAGCCAAGGAGTTATCGGGGGGAGTGGGTATGAGCAGTTCTTC.

The CDR3 DNA reads as TGTGCCAGCAGTGGGGGCGGCGGGAGAATGGGCGGGGAGCTGTTTTTT. Translating gives CASSGGGGRMGGELFF. The chain carries TRBV12-3 or TRBV12-4 and TRBJ2-2, with TRBD2 as a possible D gene (7 bases). CDR3 length: 16 amino acids. V gave up 5 bases and J gave up 7 bases, with 20 bases separating them.

This clonotype was recorded many times. The chain combines TRBV20-1 with TRBJ2-6; D not resolved. V was trimmed by 8 bases and J by 0 bases, leaving 5 bases between them. The CDR3 extends over 12 amino acids. Germline loops: CDR1 DFQATT, CDR2 SNEGSKA (reference sequence). Here the CDR3 reads CSRFSGANVLTF. DNA for the CDR3: TGCAGTAGATTCTCTGGGGCCAACGTCCTGACTTTC.

This clonotype was counted ten times or more. The V call is TRBV7-2, the J call TRBJ2-1, with TRBD2 matching over 7 bases. The trim removed 1 base at V and 6 bases at J, leaving 6 bases unmatched. The CDR3 has 15 residues. Germline V gene lookup returns CDR1 SGHTA and CDR2 FQGNSA. CDR3 amino acids: CASSLGGRVSNEQFF. CDR3 nucleotides: TGTGCCAGCAGCTTAGGGGGGAGGGTTTCCAATGAGCAGTTCTTC.

J is TRBJ2-3 and V is TRBV24-1; D gene unclear. CDR3 length equals 11 residues. V was pared by 6 bases and J by 3 bases, with 3 bases between. The germline V gene has CDR1 KGHDR and CDR2 SFDVKD. This CDR3 reads CATSYTDTQYF. CDR3 coding DNA: TGTGCCACCAGTTATACAGATACGCAGTATTTT.

Only a few counts were recorded for this clonotype. The CDR3 sequence is CASSIGLAGVGQETQYF. CDR3 coding DNA: TGTGCCAGCAGCATTGGACTAGCGGGAGTCGGACAAGAGACCCAGTACTTC. The V gene is TRBV7-8, the J gene TRBJ2-5; 13 bases are shared with TRBD2. The CDR3 sequence is 17 residues long. Germline lookup yields CDR1 SGHVS and CDR2 FQNEAQ. Trimming took 5 bases from V and 2 from J; bases not matched to a gene: 8.

This clonotype was detected a few times. The chain recombines TRBV11-2 with TRBJ1-2; a weak D match, TRBD1 (6 bases). The CDR3 covers 14 residues. The V gene's germline CDR1 is SGHAT and CDR2 FQNNGV. V was clipped by 4 bases and J by 4 bases, with 13 bases between them. The CDR3: CASSSGQAGYGYTF. CDR3 DNA sequence: TGTGCCAGCAGCTCGGGACAAGCAGGCTATGGCTACACCTTC.

The J gene is TRBJ2-7, the V gene TRBV7-2; tentatively, D is TRBD2 (5 bases). Between the trimmed V and J ends, which lost 7 bases and 7 bases, there was a span of 20 bases. Germline CDR1 SGHTA, CDR2 FQGNSA. The CDR3 runs 14 residues. The CDR3 loop reads CASTSLEGVGEQYF. The CDR3 DNA reads TGTGCCAGCACCTCTCTCGAGGGAGTAGGGGAGCAGTACTTC.

This clonotype has just a few counts. The chain carries TRBV4-1 and TRBJ2-7; TRBD2 agrees at 13 bases. The germline CDR1 and CDR2 sequences are MGHRA and YSYEKL. This CDR3 is 18 amino acids long. V dropped 1 base and J dropped 6; count of bases not matched to a gene: 12. DNA of the CDR3: TGCGCCAGCAGCCAAGTCTCGGGACTAGCGGGGCTCCCTAGCGAGCAGTACTTC. Its translation is CASSQVSGLAGLPSEQYF.

This clonotype turned up a few times. In nucleotides, the CDR3 is TGTGCCAGCAGACCACTGGCGGGAGGGTCGTACACCGGGGAGCTGTTTTTT. This codes for CASRPLAGGSYTGELFF. The chain carries TRBV6-1 and TRBJ2-2; TRBD2 aligns across 9 bases. Germline lookup yields CDR1 MNHNS and CDR2 SASEGT. With 6 bases clipped from V and 3 bases from J, the junction kept 11 bases outside the gene matches. The CDR3 runs 17 residues.

The rearrangement uses TRBV11-2 and TRBJ2-1; 8 nucleotides align to TRBD2. The V gene end was trimmed by 6 bases and the J gene end by 7 bases; junction bases not matched to a gene: 17. The length of the CDR3 is 17 residues. The germline CDR1 and CDR2 sequences are SGHAT and FQNNGV. CDR3: CASSFAPGRVLRNEQFF. As DNA, the CDR3 is TGTGCCAGCAGTTTCGCCCCCGGGAGGGTGCTAAGGAATGAGCAGTTCTTC.